This TCR beta chain derives from a study of T cell repertoires in cytomegalovirus infection. Whole-study results and caveats: Using cumulative public TCR beta family frequency, the authors identified those who carried CMV together with the relevant HLA. Dominating the ex vivo response were HLA-C-restricted CMV-specific TCR beta clonotypes.

TCRdb used MiXCR to reprocess the reads, holding one entry per CDR3 protein. The table has about 770,000 distinct CDR3 sequences, 25% to 35% seen once. Turning to this clonotype: Its antigen is as yet unknown.

The CDR3 extends over 16 amino acids. Germline CDR1 reads MNHNS; CDR2 reads SASEGT. Trimming removed 0 bases from V and 5 bases from J, with 16 bases in between. The sequence came from a human donor in good health (CMV status not recorded). Some clones in this sample may be carry-over from other donors' samples. The sequences come from cultured CD8+ T cells from PBMCs, collected from culture after CMV antigen stimulation. The V and J genes are TRBV6-1 and TRBJ1-2; tentative D call: TRBD1 (6 bases). The CDR3 sequence: CASSEAMRGDRYGYTF. CDR3 nucleotides: TGTGCCAGCAGTGAAGCCATGAGGGGGGATAGATATGGCTACACCTTC.